Presented here are 24 T cell receptor beta chains from one specimen sequenced in a study of cytomegalovirus exposure and HLA in healthy donors (dated by TCRdb to 2016 to 2017). The library was built by means of the immunoSEQ multiplex PCR assay. A mixture of 60 forward primers for TCR Vbeta segments and 13 reverse primers for TCR Jbeta segments was used in the multiplex PCR. The immuneACCESS repertoire file appears here via TCRdb, limited to in-frame rearrangements. These files lack a portion of the clones; in checked studies, under half of the deficit traces to unresolved V genes, and the cause of the others is not known. In all, the sample holds roughly 150,000 clones, and 82% of those were seen once. The biggest ten clones account for 2.5% of the sample. The sequenced sample consisted of PBMCs. Receptors originate from a male donor in good health and CMV-seronegative.

This clone was counted a single time. The chain combines TRBV6-5 with TRBJ2-7; D is undetermined. This CDR3 region has 14 residues. V dropped 3 bases and J dropped 0 bases, with 9 bases sitting between them. Germline V gene data show CDR1 as MNHEY and CDR2 as SVGAGI. In nucleotides, the CDR3 is TGTGCCAGCAGTTATCAAACGGGCTCCTACGAGCAGTACTTC. It translates to CASSYQTGSYEQYF.

The chain recombines TRBV5-4 with TRBJ2-5; 9 bases agree with TRBD1. The CDR3 contains 16 residues. The ends lost 3 bases at V and 2 bases at J; junction bases unmatched: 8. The germline gives CDR1 SGHNT, CDR2 YYREEE (reference sequence). The CDR3 sequence is CASSSAGQGPQETQYF. The CDR3 DNA sequence: TGTGCCAGCAGCTCGGCCGGACAGGGGCCACAAGAGACCCAGTACTTC.

The V call is TRBV6-5, the J call TRBJ2-7; tentatively, D is TRBD2 (6 bases). Germline CDR1 reads MNHEY; CDR2 reads SVGAGI. The CDR3 has 15 residues. With 0 bases removed from V and 2 bases from J, the gap between germline ends came to 11 bases. The CDR3 spells CASSYSGGFAYEQYF. The CDR3 DNA is TGTGCCAGCAGTTACTCGGGGGGATTTGCCTACGAGCAGTACTTC.

The count of this clone is one. The gene calls are TRBV18 and TRBJ1-1, with 9 bases aligning to TRBD1. CDR1 KGHSH and CDR2 LQKENI come from the germline V gene. V dropped 3 bases and J dropped 3; count of bases not matched to a gene: 8. The length of the CDR3 is 16 residues. For the CDR3, the DNA is TGTGCCAGCTCACCTGGGACAGGGTCGAGGGACACTGAAGCTTTCTTT. It yields the protein CASSPGTGSRDTEAFF. The variable domain in full, with the rest retrieved from reference TRBV18 and TRBJ1-1, is NAGVMQNPRHLVRRRGQEARLRCSPMKGHSHVYWYRQLPEEGLKFMVYLQKENIIDESGMPKERFSAEFPKEGPSILRIQQVVRGDSAAYFCASSPGTGSRDTEAFFGQGTRLTVV.

This sequence joins TRBV30 and TRBJ1-5; 7 bases are a match to TRBD1. Germline loops: CDR1 GTSNPN, CDR2 SVGIG (reference sequence). This CDR3 has 12 residues. The V and J ends lost 1 base and 6 bases, in that order; junction bases with no gene match: 0. CDR3 sequence (DNA): TGTGCCTGGAGTGAGGGGGCTCAGCCCCAGCATTTT. Translation: CAWSEGAQPQHF.

The rearrangement links TRBV5-4 to TRBJ2-7; possible D gene TRBD1, 5 bases. The V and J ends lost 2 bases and 2 bases respectively, with 14 bases between them. The CDR3 extends over 15 amino acids. Germline CDR1 SGHNT, CDR2 YYREEE (reference sequence). The CDR3 nucleotides read TGTGCCAGCAGCTTTGGGGCCGGGCCCCCCTACGAGCAGTACTTC. Translated, it gives CASSFGAGPPYEQYF.

This rearrangement joins TRBV10-3 to TRBJ1-4; TRBD1 aligns across 7 bases. This CDR3 is built from 14 residues. CDR1 is ENHRY and CDR2 is SYGVKD in the germline V gene. With V trimmed by 4 bases and J by 7 bases, 6 bases remained unmatched. CDR3: CAISGQGSGEKLFF. DNA of the CDR3: TGTGCCATCAGTGGACAGGGTAGTGGTGAAAAACTGTTTTTT.

Comment on this clone: Other DNA sequences from this sample encode an identical CDR3 as well. The V and J genes are TRBV7-6 and TRBJ2-1; 11 positions match TRBD2. Germline V gene data show CDR1 as SGHVS and CDR2 as FNYEAQ. V shed 1 base and J 5 bases; nucleotides not matched to a gene: 1. This CDR3 comprises 15 residues. CDR3: CASSLGLAGNNEQFF. The CDR3, as DNA: TGTGCCAGCAGCTTAGGACTAGCGGGGAACAATGAGCAGTTCTTC. Together with reference TRBV7-6 and TRBJ2-1, the CDR3 gives the full variable domain: GAGVSQSPRYKVTKRGQDVALRCDPISGHVSLYWYRQALGQGPEFLTYFNYEAQQDKSGLPNDRFSAERPEGSISTLTIQRTEQRDSAMYRCASSLGLAGNNEQFFGPGTRLTVL.

This chain joins TRBV27 and TRBJ2-3; D may be TRBD2 (5 bases). From germline, CDR1 is MNHEY and CDR2 SMNVEV (reference sequence). V was pared by 3 bases and J by 0 bases, with 13 bases between. The CDR3 sequence is 16 residues long. For the CDR3, the DNA is TGTGCCAGCAGTTTTCAGAGCGGAGCTAGCACAGATACGCAGTATTTT. The encoded protein is CASSFQSGASTDTQYF.

This clone was counted once. This chain uses TRBV28 with TRBJ1-1; 8 bases agree with TRBD1. This CDR3 region has 16 residues. Unmatched junction bases numbered 13, after V lost 7 bases and J lost 3 bases. Germline assignment: CDR1 MDHEN and CDR2 SYDVKM. The DNA of the CDR3 is TGTGCCAGCAACCCCGGGACCGGGACAGGCTACACTGAAGCTTTCTTT. Translation gives CASNPGTGTGYTEAFF.

The chain joins TRBV29-1 to TRBJ2-7; maybe TRBD2 (6 bases). From germline, CDR1 is SQVTM and CDR2 ANQGSEA. CDR3 length: 12 amino acids. The V end lost 5 bases, the J end lost 3 bases, and 11 bases lay between the germline ends. The CDR3 loop reads CSVLWGGYEQYF. The CDR3 bases are TGCAGCGTTTTGTGGGGAGGCTACGAGCAGTACTTC.

This clone was observed a few times. The genes are TRBV4-3 and TRBJ1-5; no clear D. Trimming pared 0 bases from V and 7 bases from J, leaving 13 bases between. The CDR3 covers 15 residues. Germline assignment: CDR1 LGHNA and CDR2 YSLEER. Written as DNA, the CDR3 is TGCGCCAGCAGCCAAGAGACCCGGGGAGGGCAGCCCCAGCATTTT. Translating it yields CASSQETRGGQPQHF.

The genes are TRBV5-5 and TRBJ1-1; D unclear. Germline V gives CDR1 SGHKS, CDR2 YYEKEE (reference sequence). The CDR3 consists of 15 residues. Trimming stripped 2 bases from V and 5 bases from J, with 16 bases between. The CDR3: CASSFHGPGGTEAFF. The CDR3 DNA sequence: TGTGCCAGCAGCTTCCATGGTCCCGGAGGGACTGAAGCTTTCTTT. The full variable domain, completed using reference TRBV5-5 and TRBJ1-1, is DAGVTQSPTHLIKTRGQQVTLRCSPISGHKSVSWYQQVLGQGPQFIFQYYEKEERGRGNFPDRFSARQFPNYSSELNVNALLLGDSALYLCASSFHGPGGTEAFFGQGTRLTVV.

The chain employs TRBV27 and TRBJ2-3, with D perhaps matching TRBD2 (6 bases). V was pared by 6 bases and J by 2 bases, with 9 bases between. The germline gives CDR1 MNHEY, CDR2 SMNVEV (reference sequence). The CDR3 contains 13 residues. This CDR3 reads CASSWDFTDTQYF. The DNA for the CDR3 is TGTGCCAGCAGCTGGGACTTCACAGATACGCAGTATTTT.

This clone has a single count. The chain joins TRBV25-1 to TRBJ2-1, with 12 positions matching TRBD2. Germline V gene sequence: CDR1 MGHDK, CDR2 SYGVNS. The CDR3 loop spans 16 amino acids. V was clipped by 4 bases and J by 6 bases; unmatched bases: 7. The CDR3 here is CASSGTSGKYFNEQFF. DNA of the CDR3: TGTGCCAGCAGTGGGACTAGCGGGAAGTATTTCAATGAGCAGTTCTTC.

The chain has TRBV28 and TRBJ2-6; TRBD2 is a possible D gene (6 bases). CDR1 MDHEN and CDR2 SYDVKM come from the germline V gene. The length of the CDR3 is 18 residues. V dropped 5 bases and J dropped 1 base, with 18 bases sitting between them. The CDR3 reads CASSLPAGWGSGANVLTF. The CDR3 DNA reads TGTGCCAGCAGTCTCCCGGCGGGGTGGGGATCTGGGGCCAACGTCCTGACTTTC.

The chain employs TRBV29-1 and TRBJ2-1; 8 nucleotides align to TRBD1. V was clipped by 6 bases and J by 6 bases; unmatched bases: 10. Per germline, CDR1 SQVTM and CDR2 ANQGSEA. The CDR3 has 14 residues. The CDR3 DNA is TGCAGCGTAGCGACAGGGGACATCGGCAATGAGCAGTTCTTC. Translating it yields CSVATGDIGNEQFF.

CDR3 coding DNA: TGCGCCAGCACTGACCCGAGGGTCCCAAAACCCCCGAACACCGGGGAGCTGTTTTTT. The encoded protein is CASTDPRVPKPPNTGELFF. The chain has TRBV10-2 and TRBJ2-2; D is possibly TRBD2 (5 bases). The CDR3 consists of 19 residues. CDR1 WSHSY and CDR2 SAAADI come from the germline V gene. Trimming stripped 7 bases from V and 0 bases from J, with 24 bases between.

This chain's CDR3 is CASSPRSQNSNQPQHF. The CDR3 bases are TGTGCCAGCTCACCTCGATCGCAGAATAGCAATCAGCCCCAGCATTTT. This chain joins TRBV18 and TRBJ1-5, with D uncertain. This CDR3 has 16 residues. Per the germline V gene, CDR1 is KGHSH and CDR2 is LQKENI. V shed 3 bases and J shed 0 bases, with 12 bases lying between them.

V usage is TRBV6-1 and J usage is TRBJ1-4; 9 bases map to TRBD1. Per the germline V gene, CDR1 is MNHNS and CDR2 is SASEGT. After removal of 3 bases from V and 8 bases from J, the junction contained 4 bases not matched to a gene. This CDR3 region has 14 residues. The CDR3 DNA sequence: TGTGCCAGCAGTGACGGGACAGGGTGGGAAAAACTGTTTTTT. Its protein product is CASSDGTGWEKLFF.

J is TRBJ2-7 and V is TRBV9, with D unresolved. The V gene lost 0 bases and the J gene lost 1 base, with 8 bases spanning the gap. Per germline, CDR1 SGDLS and CDR2 YYNGEE. The CDR3 totals 14 residues. The CDR3 here is CASSVEMRSYEQYF. The CDR3 DNA sequence: TGTGCCAGCAGCGTAGAAATGCGGTCCTACGAGCAGTACTTC.

This clone was counted a single time. V usage is TRBV6-5 and J usage is TRBJ2-7; 9 bases align to TRBD1. The CDR3 extends over 14 amino acids. Germline trimming cut 4 bases from V and 5 bases from J; bases unmatched to any gene: 6. Per the germline V gene, CDR1 is MNHEY and CDR2 is SVGAGI. CDR3 loop: CASSWEQGAHEQYF. The DNA of the CDR3 is TGTGCCAGCAGTTGGGAACAGGGGGCCCACGAGCAGTACTTC.

The chain combines TRBV19 with TRBJ2-1, with a possible D match to TRBD2 (6 bases). The CDR3 totals 14 residues. Looked up from germline, CDR1 is LNHDA and CDR2 is SQIVND (reference sequence). The V gene lost 5 bases and the J gene lost 1 base, with 9 bases spanning the gap. CDR3 DNA: TGTGCCAGTAGTCACGGGGGTTCCTACAATGAGCAGTTCTTC. It is translated as CASSHGGSYNEQFF.

The gene calls are TRBV27 and TRBJ2-7, with 14 nucleotides matching TRBD2. V shed 3 bases and J 6 bases; nucleotides not matched to a gene: 10. Germline loops: CDR1 MNHEY, CDR2 SMNVEV (reference sequence). The CDR3 spans 17 residues. As DNA, the CDR3 is TGTGCCAGCAGTTTGACTAGCGGGAGGGCGTTGGTCGGCGAGCAGTACTTC. Protein sequence: CASSLTSGRALVGEQYF.